A selection of T cell receptor beta chains follows, all from one sample in a study of CD8 T cells in Susac syndrome. MiXCR, applied by TCRdb to the immunoSEQ multiplex PCR reads, yields one record per CDR3 protein. The table has some 200,000 distinct CDR3 sequences, approximately 95% seen once. Sample: CD8+ T cells from PBMCs. The source of these receptors is a human donor with Susac syndrome. Both conserved end residues are part of each CDR3. Fields, in order: J gene, D gene, V gene, clone size, CDR3 DNA, CDR3 protein. The D gene is left open where the match is weak. Size is omitted from some rows. Given values are once, few, many or a class for expanded clones.

J: TRBJ2-7; D: TRBD2; V: TRBV20-1; size: .; DNA: TGCAGTGCTAGAAATCCGGGAGGAGCCTACGAGCAGTACTTC; CDR3: CSARNPGGAYEQYF
J: TRBJ1-1; D: TRBD1; V: TRBV20-1; size: .; DNA: TGCAGTGCTAGAGCGACAGGGAGGACTGAAGCTTTCTTT; CDR3: CSARATGRTEAFF
J: TRBJ2-2; D: TRBD1; V: TRBV9; size: .; DNA: TGTGCCAGCAGCGTAGAAAAGGACAGGGCTTCGAAGAACACCGGGGAGCTGTTTTTT; CDR3: CASSVEKDRASKNTGELFF
J: TRBJ2-1; D: TRBD2; V: TRBV30; size: .; DNA: TGTGCTAAAAGCGGGGGGGCCTACAATGAGCAGTTCTTC; CDR3: CAKSGGAYNEQFF
J: TRBJ2-5; D: .; V: TRBV11-2; size: .; DNA: TGTGCCAGCAGCTCGGACGGACAAGAGACCCAGTACTTC; CDR3: CASSSDGQETQYF
J: TRBJ2-1; D: .; V: TRBV9; size: .; DNA: TGTGCCAGCAGCCCCCAGAACTCCTACAATGAGCAGTTCTTC; CDR3: CASSPQNSYNEQFF
J: TRBJ2-1; D: TRBD1; V: TRBV24-1; size: .; DNA: TGTGCCACCAGTGATTCCGGACAGGGGGAGAATGAGCAGTTCTTC; CDR3: CATSDSGQGENEQFF
J: TRBJ1-6; D: TRBD1; V: TRBV5-1; size: .; DNA: TGCGCCAGCAGCTCGGCCCGGGACAGGGTGGGATCACCCCTCCACTTT; CDR3: CASSSARDRVGSPLHF
J: TRBJ2-5; D: .; V: TRBV5-4; size: .; DNA: TGTGCCAGCAGCTTGAAGGGACTGACCGGACAAGAGACCCAGTACTTC; CDR3: CASSLKGLTGQETQYF
J: TRBJ1-2; D: .; V: TRBV27; size: .; DNA: TGTGCCAGCAGGCCCCAATCTAATCCAGGCTACACCTTC; CDR3: CASRPQSNPGYTF
J: TRBJ1-5; D: TRBD1; V: TRBV30; size: .; DNA: TGTGCCTGGGGACAGGGGGCCAATCAGCCCCAGCATTTT; CDR3: CAWGQGANQPQHF
J: TRBJ2-1; D: .; V: TRBV3-1; size: .; DNA: TGTGCCAGCAGCCAACAGGGGGGGTCCTACAATGAGCAGTTCTTC; CDR3: CASSQQGGSYNEQFF
J: TRBJ2-1; D: .; V: TRBV5-6; size: .; DNA: TGTGCCAGCAGCCGTAGCGGCTACAATGAGCAGTTCTTC; CDR3: CASSRSGYNEQFF
J: TRBJ2-7; D: .; V: TRBV11-2; size: .; DNA: TGTGCCAGCAGCCTCGCCAGGTACTACGAGCAGTACTTC; CDR3: CASSLARYYEQYF
J: TRBJ2-5; D: TRBD1; V: TRBV7-2; size: few; DNA: TGTGCCAGCAGCTTGACAGGGTTCCAAGAGACCCAGTACTTC; CDR3: CASSLTGFQETQYF
J: TRBJ1-2; D: .; V: TRBV7-2; size: once; DNA: TGTGCCAGCAGCTCGCCCTTTTGGTATGGCTACACCTTC; CDR3: CASSSPFWYGYTF
J: TRBJ2-1; D: TRBD2; V: TRBV6-5; size: .; DNA: TGTGCCAGCAGTTACCAGGTCGGGTCTAGCGGGAGAAATGAGCAGTTCTTC; CDR3: CASSYQVGSSGRNEQFF
J: TRBJ2-5; D: TRBD2; V: TRBV5-4; size: .; DNA: TGTGCCAGCAGCCCCCCTCCCGGGACTAGCGGCGAAGAGACCCAGTACTTC; CDR3: CASSPPPGTSGEETQYF
J: TRBJ1-2; D: .; V: TRBV11-2; size: .; DNA: TGTGCCAGCAGCTTAGACCCAATAACAGGGCTTAACTATGGCTACACCTTC; CDR3: CASSLDPITGLNYGYTF
J: TRBJ2-3; D: TRBD2; V: TRBV2; size: .; DNA: TGTGCCAGCAGTGAGGGGACTAGCGGGGGAGATACGCAGTATTTT; CDR3: CASSEGTSGGDTQYF
J: TRBJ2-2; D: TRBD1; V: TRBV6-5; size: once; DNA: TGTGCCAGTAGGGACAGAGAATCCACCGGGGAGCTGTTTTTT; CDR3: CASRDRESTGELFF
J: TRBJ2-1; D: .; V: TRBV29-1; size: once; DNA: TGCAGCCTCGGCATCGACGGTGGATACAATGAGCAGTTCTTC; CDR3: CSLGIDGGYNEQFF
J: TRBJ1-1; D: .; V: TRBV19; size: .; DNA: TGTGCCAGTAGTATCGACAGATTGGGCACTGAAGCTTTCTTT; CDR3: CASSIDRLGTEAFF
J: TRBJ2-5; D: TRBD1; V: TRBV6-6; size: .; DNA: TGTGCCAGCAGTCAACCGACAGGGCCTACCCAAGAGACCCAGTACTTC; CDR3: CASSQPTGPTQETQYF
J: TRBJ2-7; D: .; V: TRBV19; size: .; DNA: TGTGCCAGCAGCTCTGCAGGGGAGCCCTACGAGCAGTACTTC; CDR3: CASSSAGEPYEQYF
J: TRBJ1-5; D: .; V: TRBV20-1; size: .; DNA: TGCAGCCCGACGGTGCAGGGCGGCAATCAGCCCCAGCATTTT; CDR3: CSPTVQGGNQPQHF
J: TRBJ1-3; D: TRBD1; V: TRBV4-1; size: .; DNA: TGCGCCAGCAGCCAAGAACAGGGGCTCTCTGGAAACACCATATATTTT; CDR3: CASSQEQGLSGNTIYF
J: TRBJ1-1; D: TRBD1; V: TRBV30; size: .; DNA: TGTGCCTGGAGTGGACAGGGGGTGAAAGCTTTCTTT; CDR3: CAWSGQGVKAFF
J: TRBJ2-3; D: TRBD2; V: TRBV28; size: .; DNA: TGTGCCAGCTCCCTCGGTACTAGCGGGAGTGGTACGCAGTATTTT; CDR3: CASSLGTSGSGTQYF
J: TRBJ2-5; D: .; V: TRBV4-1; size: .; DNA: TGCGCCAGCAGCCAAGATCTTGGTAGCGTTGAGACCCAGTACTTC; CDR3: CASSQDLGSVETQYF
J: TRBJ1-1; D: .; V: TRBV30; size: .; DNA: TGTGCCTGGAGTCGCGTAAACACTGAAGCTTTCTTT; CDR3: CAWSRVNTEAFF
J: TRBJ1-1; D: .; V: TRBV6-5; size: .; DNA: TGTGCCAGCAGTTACCCCAGGGAAGGCGGCACTGAAGCTTTCTTT; CDR3: CASSYPREGGTEAFF
J: TRBJ1-1; D: .; V: TRBV4-1; size: once; DNA: TGCGCCAGCAGCGGGATAGATGGCACTGAAGCTTTCTTT; CDR3: CASSGIDGTEAFF
J: TRBJ1-3; D: .; V: TRBV3-1; size: .; DNA: TGTGCCAGCAGCCAAGAGATGTCTGGAAACACCATATATTTT; CDR3: CASSQEMSGNTIYF
J: TRBJ1-5; D: .; V: TRBV5-7; size: .; DNA: TGTGCCAGCAGCTTTCTGGTAGGGAATCAGCCCCAGCATTTT; CDR3: CASSFLVGNQPQHF
J: TRBJ1-2; D: TRBD1; V: TRBV20-1; size: .; DNA: TGCAGTGCATTAACAGGGGCCTATGGCTACACCTTC; CDR3: CSALTGAYGYTF
J: TRBJ2-3; D: TRBD1; V: TRBV10-2; size: .; DNA: TGCGCCAGCAGTGAAGGTAGGACAGGGACGCAGTATTTT; CDR3: CASSEGRTGTQYF
J: TRBJ1-4; D: .; V: TRBV7-9; size: .; DNA: TGTGCCAGCAGCACCGACACTAATGAAAAACTGTTTTTT; CDR3: CASSTDTNEKLFF
J: TRBJ1-2; D: .; V: TRBV20-1; size: .; DNA: TGCAGTGCTAGGACTGGACAGAATAACTATGGCTACACCTTC; CDR3: CSARTGQNNYGYTF
J: TRBJ1-1; D: .; V: TRBV9; size: .; DNA: TGTGCCAGCAGCGTAGTGGAGAAGAACACTGAAGCTTTCTTT; CDR3: CASSVVEKNTEAFF
J: TRBJ2-1; D: .; V: TRBV12-3/TRBV12-4; size: .; DNA: TGTGCCAGCGACCGTGGTTTCGACAATGAGCAGTTCTTC; CDR3: CASDRGFDNEQFF
J: TRBJ2-1; D: TRBD2; V: TRBV5-6; size: once; DNA: TGTGCCAGCAGCTTTCCGTCCGGGACTATGGATCTCAATGAGCAGTTCTTC; CDR3: CASSFPSGTMDLNEQFF
J: TRBJ1-1; D: TRBD1; V: TRBV6-5; size: .; DNA: TGTGCCAGCAGTGCAGGGACAGTCGGGTGGACTGAAGCTTTCTTT; CDR3: CASSAGTVGWTEAFF
J: TRBJ1-5; D: .; V: TRBV27; size: .; DNA: TGTGCCAGCGGAAAAGAAAATCAGCCCCAGCATTTT; CDR3: CASGKENQPQHF
J: TRBJ2-7; D: .; V: TRBV6-5; size: .; DNA: TGTGCCAGCAGTTACCAAAGGGATTCCTACGAGCAGTACTTC; CDR3: CASSYQRDSYEQYF
J: TRBJ2-1; D: .; V: TRBV12-3/TRBV12-4; size: few; DNA: TGTGCCAGCAGTTTAAGACAGGACAATGAGCAGTTCTTC; CDR3: CASSLRQDNEQFF
J: TRBJ2-1; D: TRBD2; V: TRBV20-1; size: .; DNA: TGCAGTGCGGTGACTAGCGGGGGCCTCTACAATGAGCAGTTCTTC; CDR3: CSAVTSGGLYNEQFF
J: TRBJ2-5; D: .; V: TRBV9; size: .; DNA: TGTGCCAGCAGCGTAGGTGGGTCCGACCAAGAGACCCAGTACTTC; CDR3: CASSVGGSDQETQYF
J: TRBJ2-3; D: .; V: TRBV9; size: .; DNA: TGTGCCAGCAGCCCTGCTGTAGGAGTTCCCACAGATACGCAGTATTTT; CDR3: CASSPAVGVPTDTQYF
J: TRBJ1-2; D: .; V: TRBV6-5; size: .; DNA: TGTGCCAGCAGTTTAGGGACATCTGGCTACACCTTC; CDR3: CASSLGTSGYTF
J: TRBJ2-3; D: .; V: TRBV13; size: .; DNA: TGTGCCAGCAGCTTAGTTCTGGTGGAGGCAGATACGCAGTATTTT; CDR3: CASSLVLVEADTQYF